Listed here are 15 T cell receptor beta chains from one sample, sequenced in a study of blood T cell repertoires in COVID-19 (dated by TCRdb to about 2020). The library was prepared using the immunoSEQ multiplex PCR assay. In TCRdb, the immuneACCESS table is reduced to in-frame sequences with V and J assigned. These tables do not hold every clone; where another copy was compared, an unresolved V gene accounts for under half, and the others remain unexplained. The sample records roughly 120,000 clones, approximately 86% of which are singletons. The ten largest clones represent 7.7% of the sample. Input material: peripheral blood. The source of these receptors is a human donor in a cohort sampled during active COVID-19.

V usage is TRBV6-5 and J usage is TRBJ1-3, with D uncertain. Germline CDR1 MNHEY, CDR2 SVGAGI. There are 15 residues in the CDR3. V lost 0 bases and J 1 base, leaving 7 bases between the germline ends. In nucleotides, the CDR3 is TGTGCCAGCAGTTACTCCGGGGATTCTGGAAACACCATATATTTT. As protein: CASSYSGDSGNTIYF.

The chain employs TRBV19 and TRBJ2-7; 8 bases align to TRBD2. CDR1 and CDR2 (germline): LNHDA, SQIVND (reference sequence). CDR3 size: 15 residues. Losses at the gene ends were 6 bases for V and 4 bases for J; bases not matched to a gene: 11. CDR3 protein: CASRPGSGSGYEQYF. The CDR3 DNA reads as TGTGCCAGTAGGCCGGGGAGCGGGAGCGGGTACGAGCAGTACTTC.

The table lists this clone with a count of one. The chain combines TRBV3-1 (or the pseudogene TRBV3-2) with TRBJ2-3, with D possibly being TRBD2 (6 bases). Between the trimmed V and J ends, which lost 0 bases and 3 bases, there was a span of 7 bases. The CDR3 is made up of 14 amino acids. Germline V CDR1 and CDR2: LGHDT, YNNKEL (reference sequence). In DNA, the CDR3 is TGTGCCAGCAGCCAAGACGGGAGAACAGATACGCAGTATTTT. The encoded protein is CASSQDGRTDTQYF.

This chain connects TRBV11-2 to TRBJ2-3, with D tentatively TRBD1 (8 bases). Trimming shortened V by 1 base and J by 1 base, and 15 bases separated the two germline ends. CDR3 length: 17 amino acids. Germline V CDR1 and CDR2: SGHAT, FQNNGV. CDR3: CASSLASTGGGTDTQYF. DNA for the CDR3: TGTGCCAGCAGCTTAGCGTCTACAGGGGGGGGCACAGATACGCAGTATTTT.

The genes are TRBV19 and TRBJ1-2, with a tentative D call TRBD1 (5 bases). V was shortened by 3 bases and J by 1 base, with 21 bases between the two germline ends. The CDR3 covers 18 residues. Germline V gene data show CDR1 as LNHDA and CDR2 as SQIVND (reference sequence). The CDR3 bases are TGTGCCAGTAGTATGAAAGACGGGGGGGATCTGATTAACTATGGCTACACCTTC. This gives the protein CASSMKDGGDLINYGYTF.

The chain has TRBV3-1 (or the pseudogene TRBV3-2) and TRBJ1-3; D gene uncertain. The V end lost 3 bases, the J end lost 0 bases, and 15 bases lay between the germline ends. Germline assignment: CDR1 LGHDT and CDR2 YNNKEL (reference sequence). The CDR3 spans 17 residues. CDR3 sequence (DNA): TGTGCCAGCAGCCACCCAGCCAGGCTGATCTCTGGAAACACCATATATTTT. It yields the protein CASSHPARLISGNTIYF.

The rearrangement uses TRBV4-1 and TRBJ2-7; D may be TRBD2 (6 bases). There are 15 residues in the CDR3. Trimming stripped 0 bases from V and 6 bases from J, with 15 bases between. Germline V CDR1 and CDR2: MGHRA, YSYEKL. The CDR3 region is CASSQDRGAGREQYF. The CDR3 nucleotides read TGCGCCAGCAGCCAAGATAGAGGGGCGGGGCGCGAGCAGTACTTC.

V gene TRBV4-1 combines with J gene TRBJ2-3; TRBD2 aligns across 7 bases. Losses at the gene ends were 1 base for V and 2 bases for J; bases not matched to a gene: 6. The CDR3 contains 16 residues. Germline CDR1 MGHRA, CDR2 YSYEKL. The CDR3 coding sequence is TGCGCCAGCAGCCAAGGGGCGGGAGCCAACACAGATACGCAGTATTTT. Residues: CASSQGAGANTDTQYF.

The DNA for the CDR3 is TGTGCCAGCAGCCAAGGGACAGGGGGTTATGGCTACACCTTC. Its translation is CASSQGTGGYGYTF. The chain has TRBV3-1 (or the pseudogene TRBV3-2) and TRBJ1-2; TRBD1 aligns across 10 bases. The trim removed 1 base at V and 5 bases at J, leaving 1 base unmatched. The CDR3 consists of 14 residues. The germline V gene has CDR1 LGHDT and CDR2 YNNKEL (reference sequence).

The genes are TRBV7-9 and TRBJ2-7; 10 bases map to TRBD2. This CDR3 region has 15 residues. V was clipped by 4 bases and J by 2 bases; unmatched bases: 5. Germline values: CDR1 SEHNR, CDR2 FQNEAQ (reference sequence). This CDR3 reads CASSSSGSPTYEQYF. The CDR3 bases are TGTGCCAGCAGCTCTAGCGGGAGCCCAACCTACGAGCAGTACTTC. Filled out from reference TRBV7-9 and TRBJ2-7, the complete variable domain reads DTGVSQNPRHKITKRGQNVTFRCDPISEHNRLYWYRQTLGQGPEFLTYFQNEAQLEKSRLLSDRFSAERPKGSFSTLEIQRTEQGDSAMYLCASSSSGSPTYEQYFGPGTRLTVT.

The chain employs TRBV2 and TRBJ2-3; TRBD2 matches at 9 bases. Trimming at V came to 7 bases and at J to 4 bases, leaving 6 bases not matched to a gene. Germline V gene lookup returns CDR1 SNHLY and CDR2 FYNNEI. CDR3 size: 14 residues. The DNA of the CDR3 is TGTGCCAGCATAGCTAGCGGGGCGGCAGATACGCAGTATTTT. It yields the protein CASIASGAADTQYF. Based on the CDR3 plus reference TRBV2 and TRBJ2-3, the full variable domain is EPEVTQTPSHQVTQMGQEVILRCVPISNHLYFYWYRQILGQKVEFLVSFYNNEISEKSEIFDDQFSVERPDGSNFTLKIRSTKLEDSAMYFCASIASGAADTQYFGPGTRLTVL.

The chain couples TRBV5-1 to TRBJ2-1, with 11 bases that match TRBD2. This CDR3 spans 16 amino acids. Germline CDR1 SGHRS, CDR2 YFSETQ. V trimming: 3 bases; J trimming: 8 bases; junction bases outside the gene matches: 10. The CDR3: CASSSGRLAGTDEQFF. The CDR3 DNA sequence: TGCGCCAGCAGCTCTGGTCGACTAGCGGGAACGGATGAGCAGTTCTTC.

The rearrangement links TRBV5-1 to TRBJ1-1; D is unresolved. With 0 bases removed from V and 1 base from J, the gap between germline ends came to 4 bases. CDR3 length equals 13 residues. Germline-derived CDR1 and CDR2 are SGHRS and YFSETQ. The CDR3: CASSLAKNTEAFF. In nucleotides, the CDR3 is TGCGCCAGCAGCTTGGCCAAGAACACTGAAGCTTTCTTT.

The chain couples TRBV10-2 to TRBJ2-6, with D tentatively TRBD2 (6 bases). CDR3 length: 18 amino acids. The V and J ends lost 4 bases and 3 bases respectively, with 19 bases between them. Germline V lookup: CDR1 WSHSY, CDR2 SAAADI. The chain's CDR3 is CASSGRGGTPYGANVLTF. CDR3 nucleotides: TGCGCCAGCAGTGGGCGAGGCGGGACCCCCTATGGGGCCAACGTCCTGACTTTC.

DNA of the CDR3: TGTGCCAGCAGCCGTGAGGGAGGCTACGAGCAGTACTTC. This encodes CASSREGGYEQYF. The gene calls are TRBV3-1 (or the pseudogene TRBV3-2) and TRBJ2-7; D is perhaps TRBD2 (6 bases). The CDR3 contains 13 residues. The V end lost 4 bases, the J end lost 3 bases, and 10 bases lay between the germline ends. Germline V CDR1 and CDR2: LGHDT, YNNKEL (reference sequence).